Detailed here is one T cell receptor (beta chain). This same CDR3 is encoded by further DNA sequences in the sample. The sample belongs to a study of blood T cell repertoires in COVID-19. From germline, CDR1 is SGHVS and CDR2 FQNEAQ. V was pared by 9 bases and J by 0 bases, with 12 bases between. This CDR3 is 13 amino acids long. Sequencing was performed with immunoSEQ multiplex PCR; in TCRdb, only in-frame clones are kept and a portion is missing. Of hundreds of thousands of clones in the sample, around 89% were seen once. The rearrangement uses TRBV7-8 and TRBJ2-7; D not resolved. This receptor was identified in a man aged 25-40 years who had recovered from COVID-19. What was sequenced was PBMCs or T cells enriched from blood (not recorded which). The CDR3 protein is CASSLSGSYEQYF. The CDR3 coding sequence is TGTGCCAGTTCACTCTCGGGCTCCTACGAGCAGTACTTC.